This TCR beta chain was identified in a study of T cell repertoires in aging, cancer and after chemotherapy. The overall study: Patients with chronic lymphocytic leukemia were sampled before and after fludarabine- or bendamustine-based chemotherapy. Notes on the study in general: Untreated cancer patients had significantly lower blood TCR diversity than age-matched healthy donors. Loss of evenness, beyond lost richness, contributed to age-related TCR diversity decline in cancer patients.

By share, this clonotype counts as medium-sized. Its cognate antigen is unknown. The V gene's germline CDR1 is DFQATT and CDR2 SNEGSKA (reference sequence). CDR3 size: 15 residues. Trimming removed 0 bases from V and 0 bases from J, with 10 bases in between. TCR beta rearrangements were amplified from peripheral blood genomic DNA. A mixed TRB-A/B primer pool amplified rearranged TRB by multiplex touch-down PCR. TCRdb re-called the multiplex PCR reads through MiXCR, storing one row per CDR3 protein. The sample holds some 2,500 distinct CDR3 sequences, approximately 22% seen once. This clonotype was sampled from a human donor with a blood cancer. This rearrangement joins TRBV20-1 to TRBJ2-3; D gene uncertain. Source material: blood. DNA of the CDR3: TGCAGTGCTAGAGATCCCTATCGGAGCACAGATACGCAGTATTTT. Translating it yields CSARDPYRSTDTQYF.